The clone carrying this TCR beta chain was seen once. This specimen belongs to a study of blood T cell repertoires in COVID-19. Germline V gene sequence: CDR1 SQVTM, CDR2 ANQGSEA. Losses at the gene ends were 4 bases for V and 5 bases for J; bases not matched to a gene: 3. The CDR3 spans 13 residues. Repertoires were generated with immunoSEQ multiplex PCR, while TCRdb's copy carries only in-frame clones and drops some. The repertoire holds under 80,000 clones, with 75% to 85% as singletons. V and J are TRBV29-1 and TRBJ2-1; TRBD1 aligns across 9 bases. The TCR originated in a man of 80 years or more with acute or convalescent COVID-19. The sequenced sample consisted of peripheral blood. The CDR3: CSVGGDRDNEQFF. In DNA, the CDR3 is TGCAGCGTTGGGGGGGACAGGGACAATGAGCAGTTCTTC.